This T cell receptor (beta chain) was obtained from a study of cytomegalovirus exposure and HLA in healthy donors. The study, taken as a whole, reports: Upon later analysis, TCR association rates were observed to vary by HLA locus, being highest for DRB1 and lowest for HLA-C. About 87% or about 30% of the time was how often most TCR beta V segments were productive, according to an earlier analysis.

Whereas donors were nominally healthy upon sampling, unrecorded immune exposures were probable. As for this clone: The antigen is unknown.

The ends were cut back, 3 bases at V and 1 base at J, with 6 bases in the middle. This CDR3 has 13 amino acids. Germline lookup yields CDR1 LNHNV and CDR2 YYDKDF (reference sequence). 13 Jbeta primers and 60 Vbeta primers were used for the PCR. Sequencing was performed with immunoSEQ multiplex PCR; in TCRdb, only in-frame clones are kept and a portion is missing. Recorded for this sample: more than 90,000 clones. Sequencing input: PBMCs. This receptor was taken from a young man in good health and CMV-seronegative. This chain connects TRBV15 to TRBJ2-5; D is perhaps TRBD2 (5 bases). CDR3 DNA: TGTGCCACCAGCAGTCGGGGCCAAGAGACCCAGTACTTC. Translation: CATSSRGQETQYF.